This T cell receptor (beta chain) was found in a study of cytomegalovirus exposure and HLA in healthy donors. Primers: 60 Vbeta forward and 13 Jbeta reverse. Profiled with immunoSEQ multiplex PCR; TCRdb holds only in-frame clones, not every one. The repertoire holds about 110,000 clones, with 65% to 80% as singletons. Study-level points and caveats: V- and J-gene trimming in TCR beta was tied to a missense DCLRE1C variant by an analysis performed later.

Regarding this clone: The target antigen is unknown.

There are 14 residues in the CDR3. Germline V lookup: CDR1 LNHDA, CDR2 SQIVND (reference sequence). Unmatched junction bases numbered 6, after V lost 8 bases and J lost 2 bases. The TCR sequence derives from a man between 25 and 39 years old in good health and CMV-seropositive. The rearrangement uses TRBV19 and TRBJ2-3; TRBD1 matches at 8 bases. Material for sequencing was PBMCs. The CDR3, as DNA: TGTGCCAGTTGCCGACAGGGGTCCACAGATACGCAGTATTTT. Protein product: CASCRQGSTDTQYF.